These T cell receptor beta chains were read from a single sample in a study of shared clonotypes between healthy human individuals. Repertoires were generated with immunoSEQ multiplex PCR, while TCRdb's copy carries only in-frame clones and drops some. The table records roughly 2,000,000 clones, 85% to 95% of them present only once. Sequencing was carried out using naive CD8+ T cells sorted from blood. These receptor sequences come from a young man in good health. Both conserved end residues are part of each CDR3. The order of the fields is D gene, J gene, V gene, clone size, CDR3 DNA, CDR3 protein. D genes are given only for firm matches. Only part of the rows carry a size: once, few, many, or a class if the clone is expanded.

NA | TRBJ2-2 | TRBV7-5 | NA | TGTGCCAGAAGCTTCGAACAGGTGATAAACACCGGGGAGCTGTTTTTT | CARSFEQVINTGELFF
NA | TRBJ1-4 | TRBV4-3 | NA | TGCGCCAGCAGCCAAGAACGGGCTTATACTAATGAAAAACTGTTTTTT | CASSQERAYTNEKLFF
TRBD1 | TRBJ2-7 | TRBV2 | NA | TGTGCCAGCACTACGGACAGGGGTTTCTACGAGCAGTACTTC | CASTTDRGFYEQYF
NA | TRBJ1-5 | TRBV28 | NA | TGTGCCAGCAGTTTAAGCTGGGGTTCAGATCAGCCCCAGCATTTT | CASSLSWGSDQPQHF
NA | TRBJ2-2 | TRBV7-9 | NA | TGTGCCAGCAGCACGGGGTGGGCCGGTGGGGACACCGGGGAGCTGTTTTTT | CASSTGWAGGDTGELFF
NA | TRBJ2-3 | TRBV5-6 | NA | TGTGCCAGCAGCTTGCCTAGCACAGATACGCAGTATTTT | CASSLPSTDTQYF
NA | TRBJ2-1 | TRBV20-1 | NA | TGCAGTGCTAGCTGGGCTGGAGAGCAGTTCTTC | CSASWAGEQFF
NA | TRBJ2-3 | TRBV7-3 | NA | TGTGCCAGCAGCTTAGGGGTGGGGCTCGGCACAGATACGCAGTATTTT | CASSLGVGLGTDTQYF
NA | TRBJ2-2 | TRBV4-3 | NA | TGCGCCAGCAGCCCCGCACATCAAGAGAACACCGGGGAGCTGTTTTTT | CASSPAHQENTGELFF
NA | TRBJ1-1 | TRBV5-4 | once | TGTGCCAGCAGGCGAACAGTGAACACTGAAGCTTTCTTT | CASRRTVNTEAFF
NA | TRBJ2-7 | TRBV4-1 | NA | TGCGCCAGCAGCCCCGGCCCCCAGACCGGCTACGAGCAGTACTTC | CASSPGPQTGYEQYF
NA | TRBJ2-5 | TRBV7-9 | NA | TGTGCCAGCAGATTCAGGGGTGAGGAGACCCAGTACTTC | CASRFRGEETQYF
NA | TRBJ2-4 | TRBV7-8 | NA | TGTGCCAGCAGCTTCAACGTACAGGTTCTCTTAGCCAAAAACATTCAGTACTTC | CASSFNVQVLLAKNIQYF
NA | TRBJ2-5 | TRBV11-1 | NA | TGTGCCAGCAGCTTGGGGACATTTAACCAAGAGACCCAGTACTTC | CASSLGTFNQETQYF
TRBD1 | TRBJ1-1 | TRBV30 | NA | TGTGCCTGGAGTTCCGGGACAGGGATGAACACTGAAGCTTTCTTT | CAWSSGTGMNTEAFF
TRBD1 | TRBJ2-7 | TRBV12-5 | NA | TGTGCTAGTGGTTTGTCGCAGGGGGCTGACTACGAGCAGTACTTC | CASGLSQGADYEQYF
NA | TRBJ1-5 | TRBV19 | NA | TGTGCCAGCGCTGAGACTATCAATCAGCCCCAGCATTTT | CASAETINQPQHF
TRBD1 | TRBJ1-1 | TRBV5-1 | few | TGCGCCAGCAGCTTGTTTCAGGGGGACACTGAAGCTTTCTTT | CASSLFQGDTEAFF
TRBD1 | TRBJ2-7 | TRBV6-5 | NA | TGTGCCAGCAGTAACACAGGGGAGTCCTACGAGCAGTACTTC | CASSNTGESYEQYF
NA | TRBJ2-7 | TRBV28 | NA | TGTGCCAGCAGCCCCCCAGGTCGGCTCTCCTACGAGCAGTACTTC | CASSPPGRLSYEQYF
NA | TRBJ1-1 | TRBV30 | few | TGTGCCTGGAGTGTAGACGGGGCGGCTGAAGCTTTCTTT | CAWSVDGAAEAFF
NA | TRBJ2-7 | TRBV4-1 | NA | TGCGCCAGCAGCCAAGATGCAGCTAGATCCTACGAGCAGTACTTC | CASSQDAARSYEQYF
TRBD2 | TRBJ2-7 | TRBV2 | NA | TGTGCCACACTAGCGGGAGGCCCCTACGAGCAGTACTTC | CATLAGGPYEQYF
TRBD2 | TRBJ2-7 | TRBV5-5 | NA | TGTGCCAGCAGCGCCCGACTAGCGGGAGGTTTCTACGAGCAGTACTTC | CASSARLAGGFYEQYF
NA | TRBJ1-1 | TRBV25-1 | NA | TGTGCCAGCGGCTTGGGACCAGAAGCTTTCTTT | CASGLGPEAFF
NA | TRBJ2-7 | TRBV6-1 | NA | TGTGCCAGCAGCCCTGAGAGACTTCTTGCCTACGAGCAGTACTTC | CASSPERLLAYEQYF
TRBD2 | TRBJ2-1 | TRBV27 | NA | TGTGCCAGCACTAGCGGGAGAAATGAGCAGTTCTTC | CASTSGRNEQFF
NA | TRBJ2-5 | TRBV9 | NA | TGTGCCAGCAGTCTTGGACAGACGCCTAAAGAGACCCAGTACTTC | CASSLGQTPKETQYF
TRBD1 | TRBJ1-6 | TRBV28 | NA | TGTGCCAGCAGTTCCGACAGGGGAGGTAATTCACCCCTCCACTTT | CASSSDRGGNSPLHF
NA | TRBJ1-2 | TRBV5-6 | NA | TGTGCCAGCAGCTTGGAGCGGGGTCCCAACTATGGCTACACCTTC | CASSLERGPNYGYTF
NA | TRBJ2-7 | TRBV7-9 | NA | TGTGCCAGCATCCCCGGGAGCGATTCCTACGAGCAGTACTTC | CASIPGSDSYEQYF
TRBD2 | TRBJ2-3 | TRBV18 | NA | TGTGCCAGCTCACCAGCGTGGGTAGGACTAGCGGATACGCAGTATTTT | CASSPAWVGLADTQYF
TRBD1 | TRBJ1-6 | TRBV13 | NA | TGTGCCAGCAGTGGTGACAGGGGGCGTGGATCACCCCTCCACTTT | CASSGDRGRGSPLHF
NA | TRBJ2-1 | TRBV7-9 | NA | TGTGCCAGCAGCTTAAGGACTATCTTCTACAATGAGCAGTTCTTC | CASSLRTIFYNEQFF
NA | TRBJ1-4 | TRBV7-9 | NA | TGTGCCAGCAGCCCGGGGGTGGCTAATGAAAAACTGTTTTTT | CASSPGVANEKLFF
NA | TRBJ2-2 | TRBV5-1 | NA | TGCGCCAGCGCCAAAAACACCGGGGAGCTGTTTTTT | CASAKNTGELFF
TRBD1 | TRBJ2-7 | TRBV2 | NA | TGTGCCAGCAGTGGGACAGGGGGGGACGAGCAGTACTTC | CASSGTGGDEQYF
NA | TRBJ1-1 | TRBV7-9 | NA | TGTGCCAGCAGCTTAGTGAGCAGAGGGAACACTGAAGCTTTCTTT | CASSLVSRGNTEAFF
TRBD2 | TRBJ2-1 | TRBV11-2 | NA | TGTGCCAGCAGTTTACTAGCGGGAGGGGCCAATGAGCAGTTCTTC | CASSLLAGGANEQFF
NA | TRBJ2-7 | TRBV19 | once | TGTGCCAGTAGTGAGTCGGACGCCTACGAGCAGTACTTC | CASSESDAYEQYF
NA | TRBJ2-7 | TRBV7-8 | NA | TGTGCCAGCACAGGGGTCTCCTACGAGCAGTACTTC | CASTGVSYEQYF
NA | TRBJ2-2 | TRBV5-4 | few | TGTGCCAGCAGCTCCTACACCGGGGAGCTGTTTTTT | CASSSYTGELFF
TRBD2 | TRBJ2-5 | TRBV9 | NA | TGTGCCAGCAGCGGACTAGCGGGTTCCCAAGAGACCCAGTACTTC | CASSGLAGSQETQYF
NA | TRBJ2-7 | TRBV27 | NA | TGTGCCAGCAGTTTAACTCAGACCTACGAGCAGTACTTC | CASSLTQTYEQYF
TRBD1 | TRBJ2-1 | TRBV5-6 | once | TGTGCCAGCAGCTTTTTGACAGGGGAGGTTAATGAGCAGTTCTTC | CASSFLTGEVNEQFF
NA | TRBJ2-2 | TRBV19 | NA | TGTGCCAGTAGTATGGGGTTTGTCGGGAGGAACACCGGGGAGCTGTTTTTT | CASSMGFVGRNTGELFF
TRBD1 | TRBJ2-7 | TRBV11-1 | NA | TGTGCCAGCAGCCCGGACAGGGGAAACGAGCAGTACTTC | CASSPDRGNEQYF
TRBD2 | TRBJ2-7 | TRBV7-9 | NA | TGTGCCAGCAGCTTAGGCCCTAGCGGGAGTTCCGAGCAGTACTTC | CASSLGPSGSSEQYF
NA | TRBJ2-1 | TRBV5-6 | few | TGTGCCAGCAGCTTAGGGGGAAATGAGCAGTTCTTC | CASSLGGNEQFF
TRBD2 | TRBJ2-1 | TRBV6-1 | NA | TGTGCCAGCAGTGATGGGCCGGGACTAGCGGGGGGGCAAGAGCAGTTCTTC | CASSDGPGLAGGQEQFF
TRBD1 | TRBJ1-2 | TRBV30 | NA | TGTGCCTGGAGTTTACAGGGGAGCTATGGCTACACCTTC | CAWSLQGSYGYTF
NA | TRBJ2-7 | TRBV21-1 | NA | TGTGCCAGCAGCAGGCGACCCTACGAGCAGTACTTC | CASSRRPYEQYF
TRBD2 | TRBJ2-3 | TRBV2 | NA | TGTGCCAGCAGTGATCCGGGACTAGCGAACGCAGATACGCAGTATTTT | CASSDPGLANADTQYF
NA | TRBJ2-7 | TRBV7-9 | NA | TGTGCCAGCAGCTTAGGAAAGGGCCGCCACTACGAGCAGTACTTC | CASSLGKGRHYEQYF
NA | TRBJ2-1 | TRBV9 | NA | TGTGCCAGCAGCGTCGGCAACTCGAATGAGCAGTTCTTC | CASSVGNSNEQFF
TRBD1 | TRBJ1-4 | TRBV7-9 | NA | TGTGCCAGCAGCTTAAAGGACAGGGAGGACGAAAAACTGTTTTTT | CASSLKDREDEKLFF
NA | TRBJ1-2 | TRBV7-9 | NA | TGTGCCAGCAGCCCTGGGACCGTCTATGGCTACACCTTC | CASSPGTVYGYTF
TRBD1 | TRBJ2-1 | TRBV9 | once | TGTGCCAGCAGCGTAGAGGGGACAGGGGGCCGCAATGAGCAGTTCTTC | CASSVEGTGGRNEQFF
NA | TRBJ1-1 | TRBV9 | NA | TGTGCCAGCAGCGTAGAAATCGGGGACACTGAAGCTTTCTTT | CASSVEIGDTEAFF
TRBD1 | TRBJ1-1 | TRBV6-6 | once | TGTGCCAGCACCCCGGGACAGGGTGTCACTGAAGCTTTCTTT | CASTPGQGVTEAFF